Listed below are T cell receptor beta chains from one sample, sequenced in a study of blood T cell repertoires in COVID-19. The repertoire was sequenced with immunoSEQ multiplex PCR; TCRdb's copy has only in-frame clones and lacks some. The data contain roughly 460,000 clones, roughly 90% of them singletons. Sequenced: peripheral blood. The source is a young man with COVID-19, enrolled during active disease. Both conserved end residues are part of each CDR3.

V gene: TRBV27; J gene: TRBJ1-2; CDR3 protein: CASSPGGGFYGYTF
V gene: TRBV4-1; J gene: TRBJ2-7; CDR3 protein: CASSQPDREIYEQYF
V gene: TRBV3-1/TRBV3-2; J gene: TRBJ1-6; CDR3 protein: CASSRGGRNSPLHF
V gene: TRBV6-5; J gene: TRBJ2-7; CDR3 protein: CASSYSRASSGEQYF
V gene: TRBV5-1; J gene: TRBJ2-5; CDR3 protein: CASSLGSRSGETQYF
V gene: TRBV7-3; J gene: TRBJ2-2; CDR3 protein: CASSGTSENTGELFF
V gene: TRBV5-1; J gene: TRBJ2-3; CDR3 protein: CASSRGREVTDTQYF
V gene: TRBV19; J gene: TRBJ1-4; CDR3 protein: CASSFRTFNEKLFF
V gene: TRBV27; J gene: TRBJ2-3; CDR3 protein: CASSPARDRATDTQYF
V gene: TRBV5-4; J gene: TRBJ1-1; CDR3 protein: CASSRQVGTGIAEAFF
V gene: TRBV23-1; J gene: TRBJ2-3; CDR3 protein: CASATTGGTDTQYF
V gene: TRBV3-1/TRBV3-2; J gene: TRBJ2-5; CDR3 protein: CASSQDGAGAPGQYF
V gene: TRBV19; J gene: TRBJ2-5; CDR3 protein: CASSIGTSGRETQYF
V gene: TRBV11-3; J gene: TRBJ2-1; CDR3 protein: CASSLVGGRAAYEQFF
V gene: TRBV2; J gene: TRBJ1-1; CDR3 protein: CASSGSREVRAFF
V gene: TRBV7-9; J gene: TRBJ2-1; CDR3 protein: CASSSTRSVLSYNEQFF
V gene: TRBV19; J gene: TRBJ1-1; CDR3 protein: CASSDSPTEAFF
V gene: TRBV7-9; J gene: TRBJ2-2; CDR3 protein: CASSSPSNSGNTGELFF
V gene: TRBV10-1; J gene: TRBJ2-7; CDR3 protein: CASSELRKGVQYF
V gene: TRBV11-3; J gene: TRBJ1-1; CDR3 protein: CASSNTGSYTEAFF
V gene: TRBV5-4; J gene: TRBJ1-1; CDR3 protein: CASGDRTNTEAFF
V gene: TRBV2; J gene: TRBJ1-1; CDR3 protein: CASWAGGSGEAFF
V gene: TRBV2; J gene: TRBJ2-1; CDR3 protein: CASSAQLTGEQFF